Here is one T cell receptor beta chain with its context. The data are from a study of control samples from healthy donors and cancer patients. CDR3 size: 15 residues. V dropped 1 base and J dropped 3 bases, with 10 bases sitting between them. Germline assignment: CDR1 SGHDT and CDR2 YYEEEE. Method: immunoSEQ multiplex PCR; TCRdb's copy keeps in-frame clones and lacks some. The table lists 90,000 to 100,000 clones, approximately 81% of them singletons, with over 9.5% in the top ten. The chain carries TRBV5-6 and TRBJ2-2; D is ambiguous. The clonotype comes from a woman aged 25-40 years in good health. The sample taken for sequencing was blood. Here the CDR3 reads CASSLLGNHTGELFF. Written as DNA, the CDR3 is TGTGCCAGCAGCTTGTTGGGGAATCACACCGGGGAGCTGTTTTTT.